This TCR beta chain came from a study of neurological immune-mediated disorders. This clonotype was observed at least ten times. V was cut by 3 bases and J by 0 bases, with 5 bases left in between. Germline values: CDR1 WNHNN, CDR2 SYGVQD (reference sequence). The CDR3 is 13 amino acids. MiXCR, applied by TCRdb to the 5' RACE reads, yields one record per CDR3 protein. The data show tens of thousands of distinct CDR3 sequences, 2% to 2.5% seen once. This sequence originates from a man aged 50-60 years with multiple sclerosis. The sample taken for sequencing was PBMCs. The chain links TRBV10-1 to TRBJ1-1; tentative D call: TRBD1 (5 bases). The CDR3 coding sequence is TGCGCCAGCAGTGAACAGGTGAACACTGAAGCTTTCTTT. Translation: CASSEQVNTEAFF.